The sequence of this TCR beta chain was determined in a study of T-cell reconstitution after alpha-beta-depleted transplantation in children. Molecular barcoding with unique molecular identifiers was used for the TCRbeta library. A single record per CDR3 protein comes from TCRdb applying MiXCR to the PCR reads. The sample includes 200,000 to 300,000 distinct CDR3 sequences, 12% seen only once; the top ten take 2.6%. This CDR3 spans 15 amino acids. Germline V CDR1 and CDR2: MNHEY, SVGAGI. The V end lost 4 bases, the J end lost 0 bases, and 13 bases lay between the germline ends. This clonotype was detected many times.

This receptor was identified in a human donor who donated a stem cell graft to a child with acute lymphoblastic leukemia. V is TRBV6-5 and J is TRBJ2-7; D call uncertain. Specimen: PBMCs from the stem cell graft donor, collected from the stem cell graft. CDR3 sequence (DNA): TGTGCCAGCAGTTCGAGACTTCCCTTCTCCTACGAGCAGTACTTC. Translating it yields CASSSRLPFSYEQYF.